The 14 T cell receptor beta chains below come from one sample, sequenced in a study of neurological immune-mediated disorders. One entry per CDR3 protein results from TCRdb running MiXCR on the 5' RACE reads. The data show about 66,000 distinct CDR3 sequences, 3.4% seen once. The sample was PBMCs. The origin of the receptors is a man between 35 and 55 years old with multiple sclerosis.

This clonotype showed up many times. This chain joins TRBV6-6 and TRBJ1-5, with no clear D. The CDR3 is made up of 13 amino acids. V was clipped by 7 bases and J by 4 bases, with 11 bases between them. Germline CDR1 reads MNHNY; CDR2 reads SVGAGI (reference sequence). This CDR3 reads CASTLHGNQPQHF. The CDR3 nucleotides read TGTGCCAGCACCTTACACGGTAATCAGCCCCAGCATTTT.

This clonotype was picked up many times. The chain has TRBV12-3 or TRBV12-4 and TRBJ2-7; D remains unclear. CDR3 length: 15 residues. Trimming left V 4 bases short and J 2 bases short, with 15 bases between. DNA for the CDR3: TGTGCCAGCAGTTCCGAGACCCTAGGACCCTACGAGCAGTACTTC. It encodes CASSSETLGPYEQYF.

This clonotype showed up many times. This rearrangement joins TRBV20-1 to TRBJ1-1, with D possibly TRBD1 on 5 matching bases. V lost 0 bases and J 7 bases, leaving 12 bases between the germline ends. Germline V gene lookup returns CDR1 DFQATT and CDR2 SNEGSKA (reference sequence). CDR3 size: 13 residues. The CDR3 sequence is CSARDRGKVEAFF. DNA of the CDR3: TGCAGTGCTAGAGATAGGGGCAAGGTTGAAGCTTTCTTT.

This clonotype was counted many times. The chain employs TRBV15 and TRBJ1-1, with D perhaps TRBD1 (6 bases). The CDR3 consists of 14 residues. The V gene lost 3 bases and the J gene lost 4 bases, with 12 bases spanning the gap. Germline CDR1 LNHNV, CDR2 YYDKDF (reference sequence). The chain's CDR3 is CATSRGGLGTEAFF. The CDR3, as DNA: TGTGCCACCAGCAGGGGGGGCTTAGGCACTGAAGCTTTCTTT. The whole variable domain, filled in from reference TRBV15 and TRBJ1-1, reads DAMVIQNPRYQVTQFGKPVTLSCSQTLNHNVMYWYQQKSSQAPKLLFHYYDKDFNNEADTPDNFQSRRPNTSFCFLDIRSPGLGDTAMYLCATSRGGLGTEAFFGQGTRLTVV.

A few counts support this clonotype. This may arise from a read error, as a much more abundant clone is one base away. The chain uses TRBV21-1 and TRBJ1-5; no check of the table's D call, TRBD1, against the DNA was made. TRBV21-1 is a documented pseudogene. CDR3 length equals 14 residues. CDR3 protein: CASSEQGNDQHQHF. CDR3 bases: TGTGCCAGCAGCGAACAGGGAAACGATCAGCACCAGCATTTT.

This clonotype came up many times. V and J are TRBV10-3 and TRBJ2-4, with 8 nucleotides matching TRBD2. Losses at the gene ends were 0 bases for V and 3 bases for J; bases not matched to a gene: 1. This CDR3 contains 15 residues. Germline CDR1 and CDR2: ENHRY and SYGVKD. The CDR3 nucleotides are TGTGCCATCAGTGAGTCGGCGGGAGGCAAAAACATTCAGTACTTC. Translated, it gives CAISESAGGKNIQYF.

This clonotype was counted ten times or more. The genes are TRBV6-5 and TRBJ2-7; D could derive from TRBD1 or TRBD2 (5 bases each). Trimming cost V 2 bases and J 0 bases, with 14 bases left between them. The CDR3 covers 16 residues. CDR1 MNHEY and CDR2 SVGAGI come from the germline V gene. The CDR3 reads CASSYGGNPSSYEQYF. The CDR3 DNA is TGTGCCAGCAGTTACGGGGGTAACCCTAGCTCCTACGAGCAGTACTTC.

This clonotype has at least ten counts. V usage is TRBV10-1 and J usage is TRBJ2-1, with D possibly TRBD1 on 5 matching bases. V shed 9 bases and J shed 4 bases, with 7 bases lying between them. The germline CDR1 and CDR2 sequences are WNHNN and SYGVQD (reference sequence). The CDR3 totals 11 residues. The CDR3 is CASSGYNEQFF. CDR3 in DNA: TGCGCCAGTTCAGGGTACAATGAGCAGTTCTTC.

This clonotype was seen ten or more times. J is TRBJ1-3 and V is TRBV7-9; D perhaps matches TRBD1 (6 bases). The CDR3 consists of 16 residues. V lost 3 bases and J 4 bases, leaving 16 bases between the germline ends. The germline CDR1 and CDR2 sequences are SEHNR and FQNEAQ (reference sequence). The CDR3 protein is CASSFQQGTGGNTIYF. The CDR3 DNA is TGTGCCAGCAGCTTCCAGCAGGGGACGGGGGGAAACACCATATATTTT.

This clonotype was recorded at least ten times. The V gene is TRBV4-1, the J gene TRBJ2-1; TRBD1 aligns across 8 bases. Trimming removed 0 bases from V and 0 bases from J; junction bases left unmatched: 10. CDR3 length: 19 amino acids. Germline V gene lookup returns CDR1 MGHRA and CDR2 YSYEKL. CDR3 nucleotides: TGCGCCAGCAGCCAAGATCGCGCCTCTACAGGGGGCTCCTACAATGAGCAGTTCTTC. This gives the protein CASSQDRASTGGSYNEQFF.

This clonotype was found a few times. This chain connects TRBV6-2 or TRBV6-3 to TRBJ2-3; D is possibly TRBD2 (5 bases). The germline gives CDR1 MNHEY, CDR2 SVGEGT. The CDR3 extends over 15 amino acids. With 7 bases removed from V and 0 bases from J, the gap between germline ends came to 14 bases. The CDR3 DNA sequence: TGTGCCAGCATCGATCGGGCGGGTAGCACAGATACGCAGTATTTT. Translating it yields CASIDRAGSTDTQYF.

This clonotype was picked up many times. This may be a read error, as it is one base from a much larger clone. This chain uses TRBV11-2 with TRBJ2-5; D uncertain. This CDR3 spans 11 amino acids. Trimming pared 5 bases from V and 5 bases from J, leaving 6 bases between. Germline V lookup: CDR1 SGHAT, CDR2 FQNNGV. DNA for the CDR3: TGTGCCAGCAGCAAAGGGGAGACCCAGTACTTC. It encodes CASSKGETQYF.

This clonotype was counted at least ten times. The chain is built from TRBV12-3 or TRBV12-4 and TRBJ1-1, with D hard to call. The CDR3 is 14 residues long. Trimming removed 2 bases at V and 1 base at J, with 8 bases between. CDR3 DNA: TGTGCCAGCAGTTTAAGGACGGAGAACACTGAAGCTTTCTTT. Its protein product is CASSLRTENTEAFF.

This clonotype has ten or more counts. V usage is TRBV6-5 and J usage is TRBJ2-5; TRBD2 agrees at 12 bases. J lost 4 bases, V lost 5 bases, and 8 bases had no gene match. This CDR3 spans 16 amino acids. Germline values: CDR1 MNHEY, CDR2 SVGAGI. The CDR3 reads CASSPRQLAGGETQYF. In DNA form, the CDR3 reads TGTGCCAGCAGTCCGCGTCAACTAGCGGGAGGAGAGACCCAGTACTTC.